Presented here are 26 T cell receptor beta chains from one specimen sequenced in a study of cytomegalovirus exposure and HLA in healthy donors. The PCR used 60 Vbeta and 13 Jbeta primers. Profiled with immunoSEQ multiplex PCR; TCRdb holds only in-frame clones, not every one. Among about 130,000 clones listed, approximately 75% were seen once. Material for sequencing was PBMCs. The receptors were gathered from a young man in good health and CMV-seronegative.

The chain uses TRBV7-9 and TRBJ2-7; 9 bases align to TRBD1. Germline CDR1 is SEHNR and CDR2 is FQNEAQ (reference sequence). Unmatched junction bases numbered 5, after V lost 5 bases and J lost 0 bases. The CDR3 has 15 residues. This CDR3 reads CASSNRTGVSYEQYF. The DNA of the CDR3 is TGTGCCAGCAGCAATCGGACAGGGGTCTCCTACGAGCAGTACTTC.

This clone was observed a few times. This chain connects TRBV5-1 to TRBJ2-3; D might be TRBD1 (5 bases). Per the germline V gene, CDR1 is SGHRS and CDR2 is YFSETQ. The CDR3 totals 16 residues. Trimming took off 5 bases at V and 6 bases at J, with 22 bases between the two ends. The CDR3 nucleotides read TGCGCCAGCAGTCCCCTTCCCCTTCAGGGTCAGGATACGCAGTATTTT. It translates to CASSPLPLQGQDTQYF.

The gene calls are TRBV30 and TRBJ2-3, with 7 bases matching TRBD2. The CDR3 consists of 16 residues. Germline loops: CDR1 GTSNPN, CDR2 SVGIG (reference sequence). The J segment lost 0 bases and the V segment lost 2 bases, leaving 8 bases of the junction unmatched. CDR3 coding DNA: TGTGCCTGGAGTCTTTCGACTAGCCCAAGCACAGATACGCAGTATTTT. It codes for CAWSLSTSPSTDTQYF.

V gene TRBV7-9 combines with J gene TRBJ1-5, with 8 bases fitting TRBD1. With V trimmed by 1 base and J by 4 bases, 15 bases remained unmatched. CDR1 is SEHNR and CDR2 is FQNEAQ in the germline V gene (reference sequence). There are 19 residues in the CDR3. The DNA for the CDR3 is TGTGCCAGCAGCTTAGTGCCCTACGCCGGGACAGGCGATAATCAGCCCCAGCATTTT. It specifies CASSLVPYAGTGDNQPQHF.

V gene TRBV4-2 combines with J gene TRBJ1-1, with TRBD1 matching 7 bases. V gave up 1 base and J gave up 1 base; unmatched junction bases: 12. The V gene's germline CDR1 is LGHNA and CDR2 YNFKEQ. The CDR3 consists of 18 residues. The CDR3 DNA sequence: TGTGCCAGCAGCCAAGTCACTAATACCGCAGGGGGGAACACTGAAGCTTTCTTT. It encodes CASSQVTNTAGGNTEAFF.

About this clone: Other DNA sequences in the same sample also yield this CDR3. In nucleotides, the CDR3 is TGTGCCAGCAGTTTCAGGGTTCAGCCCCAGCATTTT. This gives the protein CASSFRVQPQHF. The rearrangement joins TRBV28 to TRBJ1-5, with D tentatively TRBD1 (5 bases). There are 12 residues in the CDR3. Trimming left V 3 bases short and J 6 bases short, with 6 bases between. Germline values: CDR1 MDHEN, CDR2 SYDVKM.

The chain recombines TRBV5-5 with TRBJ2-1, with 7 bases identical to TRBD1. J lost 3 bases, V lost 3 bases, and 6 bases had no gene match. The CDR3 totals 15 residues. Germline CDR1 is SGHKS and CDR2 is YYEKEE (reference sequence). The chain's CDR3 is CASSWGTDLYNEQFF. The CDR3 DNA is TGTGCCAGCAGCTGGGGGACAGACCTCTACAATGAGCAGTTCTTC.

J is TRBJ2-1 and V is TRBV6-5, with D possibly matching TRBD2 (5 bases). There are 14 residues in the CDR3. Germline V gene sequence: CDR1 MNHEY, CDR2 SVGAGI. Trimming removed 1 base from V and 5 bases from J, with 9 bases in between. The CDR3 DNA is TGTGCCAGCAGTTACTTTTACGGGGACAATGAGCAGTTCTTC. Its translation is CASSYFYGDNEQFF.

V usage is TRBV30 and J usage is TRBJ1-5, with a weak D call TRBD1 (5 bases). This CDR3 is 14 amino acids long. Trimming left V 2 bases short and J 3 bases short, with 11 bases between. Germline values: CDR1 GTSNPN, CDR2 SVGIG (reference sequence). CDR3 residues: CAWSKGRDNQPQHF. In nucleotides, the CDR3 is TGTGCCTGGAGTAAGGGCAGGGACAATCAGCCCCAGCATTTT.

This clone was picked up a small number of times. The chain recombines TRBV5-5 with TRBJ2-7, with 9 bases aligning to TRBD1. The CDR3 loop spans 16 amino acids. Unmatched junction bases numbered 12, after V lost 4 bases and J lost 4 bases. CDR1 and CDR2 from the germline V gene are SGHKS and YYEKEE (reference sequence). This CDR3 reads CASSMEDGTGNYEQYF. The CDR3 DNA reads TGTGCCAGCAGCATGGAGGATGGGACAGGGAATTACGAGCAGTACTTC.

The chain employs TRBV6-5 and TRBJ2-3, with D unclear. There are 13 residues in the CDR3. Germline lookup yields CDR1 MNHEY and CDR2 SVGAGI. V lost 2 bases to trimming and J lost 6 bases, with 9 bases between them. Here the CDR3 reads CASSYGPEDTQYF. In DNA form, the CDR3 reads TGTGCCAGCAGTTACGGTCCCGAGGATACGCAGTATTTT.

This clone was recorded a few times. This chain links TRBV7-9 with TRBJ1-1, with a weak D call TRBD1 (6 bases). The CDR3 length is 14 residues. Germline V gives CDR1 SEHNR, CDR2 FQNEAQ (reference sequence). Trimming took 5 bases from V and 3 from J, leaving 13 bases between them. The CDR3 spells CASSQGQGDTEAFF. In nucleotides, the CDR3 is TGTGCCAGCAGCCAGGGGCAGGGAGACACTGAAGCTTTCTTT.

J is TRBJ2-7 and V is TRBV2, with 9 bases identical to TRBD1. From germline, CDR1 is SNHLY and CDR2 FYNNEI. The CDR3 runs 15 residues. V lost 6 bases to trimming and J lost 2 bases; unmatched junction nucleotides: 8. The CDR3 DNA reads as TGTGCCAGCAGAGCGGACAGGGGACAAACCTACGAGCAGTACTTC. Its protein product is CASRADRGQTYEQYF.

The chain uses TRBV4-1 and TRBJ2-7, with 11 bases lining up with TRBD2. Germline CDR1 reads MGHRA; CDR2 reads YSYEKL. There are 16 residues in the CDR3. The ends lost 3 bases at V and 2 bases at J; junction bases unmatched: 6. This CDR3 reads CASSHISGLAAYEQYF. DNA of the CDR3: TGCGCCAGCAGCCATATTTCGGGACTAGCGGCCTACGAGCAGTACTTC.

In its sample, this clone was seen a few times. V and J are TRBV27 and TRBJ2-5; the match to TRBD1 covers 8 bases. The CDR3 length is 17 residues. Germline assignment: CDR1 MNHEY and CDR2 SMNVEV (reference sequence). V gave up 5 bases and J gave up 7 bases; unmatched junction bases: 18. DNA of the CDR3: TGTGCCAGCAGTGCCCTTACGACAGGGGTCCTAGGTGGGACCCAGTACTTC. Translation: CASSALTTGVLGGTQYF.

This sequence joins TRBV6-5 and TRBJ2-3; D may be TRBD2 (6 bases). CDR3 length: 16 residues. In germline, CDR1 is MNHEY, CDR2 SVGAGI. Trimming left V 2 bases short and J 1 base short, with 13 bases between. Here the CDR3 DNA reads TGTGCCAGCAGTTACCGTGGCGGGGCTCGCACAGATACGCAGTATTTT. Protein: CASSYRGGARTDTQYF.

This clone was observed a single time. The rearrangement uses TRBV5-1 and TRBJ2-7, with 9 bases fitting TRBD2. The trim removed 4 bases at V and 9 bases at J, leaving 11 bases unmatched. Germline-derived CDR1 and CDR2 are SGHRS and YFSETQ. The CDR3 length is 14 residues. The CDR3 DNA follows: TGCGCCAGCAGCCCTAGCGGGGAAAAGATAGGGCAGTACTTC. Translated, it gives CASSPSGEKIGQYF.

The J gene is TRBJ2-5, the V gene TRBV9; tentative D call: TRBD2 (6 bases). V was shortened by 3 bases and J by 2 bases, with 14 bases between the two germline ends. CDR1 and CDR2 from the germline V gene are SGDLS and YYNGEE. The CDR3 length is 15 residues. CDR3 sequence: CASSEEGLPQETQYF. CDR3 DNA sequence: TGTGCCAGCAGCGAGGAGGGACTCCCACAAGAGACCCAGTACTTC.

The CDR3 DNA sequence: TGTGCCAGCTCACCCACACAGGGTGGAGGCGAAAAACTGTTTTTT. This codes for CASSPTQGGGEKLFF. V usage is TRBV18 and J usage is TRBJ1-4, with D possibly matching TRBD1 (6 bases). The CDR3 totals 15 residues. V was pared by 3 bases and J by 8 bases, with 16 bases between. Per germline, CDR1 KGHSH and CDR2 LQKENI.

The V gene is TRBV2, the J gene TRBJ2-7; 10 positions agree with TRBD1. Germline V lookup: CDR1 SNHLY, CDR2 FYNNEI. This CDR3 spans 13 amino acids. Losses at the gene ends were 6 bases for V and 6 bases for J; bases not matched to a gene: 5. CDR3 protein: CASSRGTGAEQYF. The CDR3 DNA reads as TGTGCCAGCAGCCGGGGGACAGGGGCCGAGCAGTACTTC.

This chain links TRBV5-1 with TRBJ2-4; TRBD1 agrees at 7 bases. After removal of 0 bases from V and 6 bases from J, the junction contained 3 bases not matched to a gene. The CDR3 has 14 residues. The V gene's germline CDR1 is SGHRS and CDR2 YFSETQ. The CDR3 spells CASSLGQGTNIQYF. DNA for the CDR3: TGCGCCAGCAGCTTGGGACAGGGAACAAACATTCAGTACTTC.

The chain employs TRBV19 and TRBJ1-3; 9 nucleotides line up with TRBD1. Germline values: CDR1 LNHDA, CDR2 SQIVND (reference sequence). The CDR3 extends over 14 amino acids. With 8 bases clipped from V and 2 bases from J, the junction kept 4 bases outside the gene matches. CDR3 loop: CASCTGGPGNTIYF. In DNA form, the CDR3 reads TGTGCCAGTTGCACAGGGGGCCCTGGAAACACCATATATTTT.

The chain joins TRBV11-2 to TRBJ2-3; D is perhaps TRBD1 (6 bases). V was shortened by 6 bases and J by 0 bases, with 16 bases between the two germline ends. Germline loops: CDR1 SGHAT, CDR2 FQNNGV. The CDR3 sequence is 16 residues long. CDR3 in amino acids: CASSPYRDTSTDTQYF. The CDR3 DNA is TGTGCCAGCAGTCCCTACAGGGATACTAGCACAGATACGCAGTATTTT.

This clone was recorded once. The V gene is TRBV4-1, the J gene TRBJ2-2; the D gene is possibly TRBD1 (6 bases). CDR1 and CDR2 (germline): MGHRA, YSYEKL. Trimming removed 5 bases at V and 0 bases at J, with 7 bases between. The CDR3 is 14 amino acids. The CDR3 sequence is CASSGQPNTGELFF. The CDR3 DNA follows: TGCGCCAGCAGCGGACAGCCGAACACCGGGGAGCTGTTTTTT.

V and J are TRBV18 and TRBJ1-3; D might be TRBD1 (6 bases). Germline V gene lookup returns CDR1 KGHSH and CDR2 LQKENI. V shed 6 bases and J shed 6 bases, with 24 bases lying between them. The CDR3 runs 17 residues. The CDR3 spells CASSFNFPGQGENTIYF. The CDR3 DNA follows: TGTGCCAGCTCTTTCAACTTCCCGGGACAAGGAGAAAACACCATATATTTT.

V and J are TRBV27 and TRBJ2-7; TRBD1 matches at 9 bases. After removal of 5 bases from V and 7 bases from J, the junction contained 12 bases not matched to a gene. Germline assignment: CDR1 MNHEY and CDR2 SMNVEV (reference sequence). The CDR3 consists of 15 residues. The CDR3 spells CASSPTGTGLREQYF. CDR3 nucleotides: TGTGCCAGCAGTCCTACCGGGACAGGGCTTAGAGAGCAGTACTTC.